The T cell receptor beta chain described here comes from a study of CD8 T cells in ankylosing spondylitis. TCRdb re-derived calls from the 5' RACE reads in MiXCR, one entry per CDR3 protein. The sample includes 300,000 to 400,000 distinct CDR3 sequences, about 9.9% of them seen just once. The sequencing sample was made of blood, either unsorted or a sorted T cell fraction (not recorded which). The TCR originated in a female donor with ankylosing spondylitis or in good health (not recorded which).

The CDR3 sequence is CASSLRGFGEKLFF. The DNA for the CDR3 is TGTGCCAGCAGCTTAAGGGGGTTTGGAGAAAAACTGTTTTTT. The chain combines TRBV7-9 with TRBJ1-4; D might be TRBD1 (6 bases). V was pared by 2 bases and J by 8 bases, with 12 bases between. The germline V gene encodes CDR1 SEHNR and CDR2 FQNEAQ (reference sequence). The CDR3 has 14 residues. Drawing the rest from reference TRBV7-9 and TRBJ1-4, the complete variable domain is DTGVSQNPRHKITKRGQNVTFRCDPISEHNRLYWYRQTLGQGPEFLTYFQNEAQLEKSRLLSDRFSAERPKGSFSTLEIQRTEQGDSAMYLCASSLRGFGEKLFFGSGTQLSVL.